This T cell receptor beta chain was recovered during a study of shared clonotypes between healthy human individuals. Study-level findings and limits: Investigators expected sequencing depth to affect clonotype sharing among donors. Relative to their counterparts shared across all four donors, non-shared clonotypes exhibited diminished generation probabilities. What limited the represented genetic and exposure-history diversity was the small number of donors.

Details on this clone: Its antigen is unknown.

This CDR3 spans 18 amino acids. The junction had 18 bases not matched to a gene; V was cut back by 4 bases and J by 5 bases. Germline CDR1 and CDR2: LNHDA and SQIVND (reference sequence). Deep was the level at which the assay was run. Produced via immunoSEQ multiplex PCR; TCRdb's table is partial and in-frame only. Counted here are around 940,000 clones, approximately 76% occurring once; the ten biggest clones make up over 1.3%. This receptor was taken from a young man in good health. V and J are TRBV19 and TRBJ1-1; TRBD1 aligns across 8 bases. Sequences were obtained from memory CD4+ T cells sorted from blood. Subset denoted: CD45RA-negative fraction. CDR3 DNA: TGTGCCAGTAGTAAAACCAGCACGTCAGGGGGCGCGAGGACTGAAGCTTTCTTT. Amino acid sequence: CASSKTSTSGGARTEAFF.